Listed here is a single TCR beta chain. The target of this receptor is not known. The sample holds no much larger clone one base away, and base qualities are not on file. The record originates from a study of blood T cell repertoires in COVID-19 (dated by TCRdb to the early 2020s). With regard to the full study: Samples from collaborators originated in the United States, Italy and Spain and spanned both the acute and convalescent phases of COVID-19. The prospective study material was composed of cDNA or gDNA derived from T cells, B-cell-depleted T cells, or PBMCs. Deeply sampled blood TCRbeta repertoires from subjects exposed to, actively infected with, or recovered from COVID-19 were included in the dataset. Samples were obtained from the ongoing ImmuneRACE study (first 160 participants) and from 950 to 1,500 subjects provided by 6 global collaborators. Where available, HLA class I and class II types were obtained from metadata supplied by the sample provider rather than from assay-based typing. The repertoires were made available in a free public database intended to serve as a resource for research on the immune response to SARS-CoV-2. Sample metadata almost always included a de-identified subject ID, COVID-19 status, age in years and sex.

TCRbeta CDR3 regions were amplified from genomic DNA by means of the immunoSEQ Assay, a bias-controlled multiplex PCR. Turning to the authors' computational methods: Nucleated cell counts per sample were estimated from amplification of reference gene primers within the assay. To quantify the absolute abundance of each unique TCRbeta CDR3 rearrangement, sequence reads were collapsed and filtered. For each sample, productive Simpson clonality was calculated by taking the square root of Simpson's diversity index across productive rearrangements. The table was pulled from immuneACCESS by TCRdb, which kept in-frame rearrangements only. Such tables lose some clones; where checked, under half of the loss comes from unresolved V genes, and the rest has no known cause. The V and J calls and clone size were taken over from that table, and D and trimming were inferred from the DNA. In all, the sample holds over 100,000 clones, and roughly 84% of those were seen once. In total, the top ten clones hold approximately 1.5% of the sample.

Overall study outcomes, separate from this receptor: The amount of clinical and demographic metadata varied by source and participant and was provided uncurated.

The collaborating institutions used their own protocols to collect whole blood in K2EDTA tubes. For TCRbeta analysis, collaborators shipped samples as frozen whole blood, isolated PBMCs, or DNA extracted from either of those sample types. Sequencing was performed on peripheral blood. The TCR sequence derives from a man in his forties or fifties with acute or convalescent COVID-19.

The bases are TGTGCCAGCAGCCAAGAGGGCGGGAGAAGCACAGATACGCAGTATTTT. Translated, this gives CASSQEGGRSTDTQYF. The chain is assembled from TRBV4-2 and TRBJ2-3; 7 bases in between match TRBD2. From cysteine to phenylalanine, the CDR3 is 16 amino acids long. The DNA shown is the 48-base CDR3, in frame from base 1. Unmatched junction bases come to 3, with V trimmed by 0 bases and J by 0 bases. CDR1 and CDR2 are drawn from the germline V gene: LGHNA, YNFKEQ.